This TCR beta chain appears in the sequencing data of a study of CD8+CD57+ T cells in acquired aplastic anemia. For the study at large: Yields of DNA that came from sorted CD4+ and CD8+ cells averaged around 3 ug. The average read count for CD4+ cells in healthy donors was 9 million to 14 million.

Using genomic DNA as the template, TCR beta VDJ and CDR3 profiling was carried out. TCRdb recomputed calls from the reads with MiXCR, one row per CDR3 protein. The data hold hundreds of thousands of distinct CDR3 sequences, with 55% to 75% observed a single time. This CDR3 is built from 15 residues. Germline lookup yields CDR1 MGHDK and CDR2 SYGVNS. Trimming removed 9 bases from V and 6 bases from J, with 24 bases in between. Study-wide results and caveats: Between the patient and control groups, CD8+ Simpson's diversity did not differ significantly. Shared by patients and controls, 25 to 30 CD8+ CDR3s were abundant in patients.

On this clonotype itself: Its matching antigen is unknown.

The TCR sequence derives from a human donor in good health, serving as a control. V usage is TRBV25-1 and J usage is TRBJ2-7; tentative D call: TRBD2 (6 bases). Sequencing was performed on sorted CD4+, CD8+, or CD8+CD57+ T cells (not recorded which) from PBMCs. The CDR3 nucleotides are TGTGCCAGTAGTATACGAGGTAGTGGGGGGAGCGAGCAGTACTTC. Its protein product is CASSIRGSGGSEQYF.